This T cell receptor beta chain was documented in a study of cytomegalovirus exposure and HLA in healthy donors. Background on the study: The roughly 130 validation repertoires, a later analysis reported, used the same platform as the 700 or so repertoires from the first cohort. Regarding the study as a whole: Subsequent analysis revealed that first-cohort TCR clusters tended to co-occur in the roughly 120 validation repertoires. Cytomegalovirus association was assigned to some 160 TCR beta chains.

The donors formed part of the approximately 120-subject validation cohort, distinct from the roughly 700-subject first cohort. Sequenced by immunoSEQ multiplex PCR; TCRdb stores in-frame clones only, minus some. In the table there are fewer than 150,000 clones, about nine tenths of which are singletons. Notes on this clone: Its antigen remains unidentified.

The germline gives CDR1 SGDLS, CDR2 YYNGEE. V was shortened by 0 bases and J by 0 bases, with 13 bases between the two germline ends. This CDR3 comprises 17 residues. The sequenced sample was PBMCs. This chain uses TRBV9 with TRBJ2-4, with a tentative D call TRBD2 (5 bases). This TCR derives from a man aged 18 to 29 in good health and CMV-seronegative. Written as DNA, the CDR3 is TGTGCCAGCAGCGTAGGTTTGGCGGGTGAAGCCAAAAACATTCAGTACTTC. Amino acid sequence: CASSVGLAGEAKNIQYF.